This is a list of T cell receptor beta chains from one sample in a study of identical twins. TCRdb reprocessed the 5' RACE reads via MiXCR and lists one record per CDR3 protein. The table shows nearly 200,000 distinct CDR3 sequences, with roughly 15% occurring only once. These sequences were also reported in another study, on T cells expressing NK-cell markers.

Input material: CD8+ T cells sorted from blood. The receptor set was obtained from a woman aged 18-30 years in good health. Both conserved end residues are part of each CDR3. A D gene is named only where the DNA matches it firmly. For some rows the clone size is stated as once, few or many, or as a class when expanded; others skip it.

TRBJ2-6	14	few	TRBV12-3/TRBV12-4	-	CASSLASGANVLTF	TGTGCCAGCAGTCTCGCCTCTGGGGCCAACGTCCTGACTTTC
TRBJ1-1	12	many	TRBV20-1	-	CSASSGPTEAFF	TGCAGTGCTAGTTCAGGACCCACTGAAGCTTTCTTT
TRBJ1-1	12	-	TRBV12-3/TRBV12-4	-	CASSATRIEAFF	TGTGCCAGCAGTGCCACCCGGATAGAAGCTTTCTTT
TRBJ1-5	15	-	TRBV30	-	CAWTVGTGHNQPQHF	TGTGCCTGGACGGTTGGGACGGGACACAATCAGCCCCAGCATTTT
TRBJ2-7	14	few	TRBV5-5	-	CASSLVSTSYEQYF	TGTGCCAGCAGCTTAGTCTCAACCTCCTACGAGCAGTACTTC
TRBJ2-3	18	few	TRBV6-2/TRBV6-3	TRBD2	CASSYSAVSGSLEDTQYF	TGTGCCAGCAGTTACAGCGCGGTAAGCGGGAGCCTAGAGGATACGCAGTATTTT
TRBJ2-4	19	many	TRBV6-5	-	CASSYPSWWSPYSKNIQYF	TGTGCCAGCAGTTACCCAAGTTGGTGGAGTCCCTATTCCAAAAACATTCAGTACTTC
TRBJ2-2	16	-	TRBV7-9	TRBD1	CASSSTWTGGVGELFF	TGTGCCAGCAGCTCTACCTGGACAGGGGGCGTCGGGGAGCTGTTTTTT
TRBJ2-7	16	-	TRBV27	TRBD2	CASSPLLAGGAYEQYF	TGTGCCAGCAGTCCCCTCTTAGCGGGAGGGGCCTACGAGCAGTACTTC
TRBJ2-1	17	few	TRBV7-2	TRBD2	CASSFSILAGGRYEQFF	TGTGCCAGCAGCTTTTCCATACTAGCGGGAGGGCGTTATGAGCAGTTCTTC
TRBJ2-2	15	few	TRBV19	TRBD2	CASSTSGGHTGELFF	TGTGCCAGTAGTACTTCGGGGGGGCACACCGGGGAGCTGTTTTTT
TRBJ1-5	14	-	TRBV5-8	-	CASSWVQYDQPQHF	TGTGCCAGCAGCTGGGTTCAATACGATCAGCCCCAGCATTTT
TRBJ1-5	13	-	TRBV3-1	-	CASSRSVNQPQHF	TGTGCCAGCAGCCGGTCAGTGAATCAGCCCCAGCATTTT
TRBJ2-2	14	many	TRBV15	-	CATSPDKGAGELFF	TGTGCCACCAGCCCGGACAAGGGGGCCGGGGAGCTGTTTTTT
TRBJ2-1	14	-	TRBV5-1	TRBD2	CASGRLAPYNEQFF	TGCGCCAGCGGTCGACTAGCCCCCTACAATGAGCAGTTCTTC
TRBJ1-2	15	-	TRBV7-9	TRBD1	CASSSEAGGDYGYTF	TGTGCCAGCAGCTCGGAGGCAGGGGGAGACTATGGCTACACCTTC